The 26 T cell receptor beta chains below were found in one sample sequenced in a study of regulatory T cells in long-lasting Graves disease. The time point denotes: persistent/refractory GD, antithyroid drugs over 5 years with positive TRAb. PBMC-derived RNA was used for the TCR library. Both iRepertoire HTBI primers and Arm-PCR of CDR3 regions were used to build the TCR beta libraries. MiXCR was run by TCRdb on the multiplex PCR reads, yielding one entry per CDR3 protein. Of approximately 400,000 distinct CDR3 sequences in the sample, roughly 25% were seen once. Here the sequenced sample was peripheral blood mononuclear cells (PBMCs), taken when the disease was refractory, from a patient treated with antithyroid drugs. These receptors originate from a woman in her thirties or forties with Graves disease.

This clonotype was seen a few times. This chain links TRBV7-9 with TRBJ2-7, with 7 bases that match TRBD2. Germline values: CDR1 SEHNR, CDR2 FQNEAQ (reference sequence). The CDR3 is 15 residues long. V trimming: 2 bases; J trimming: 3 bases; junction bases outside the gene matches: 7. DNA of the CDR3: TGTGCCAGCAGCTTACTCCTAGCGGACGTCTACGAGCAGTACTTC. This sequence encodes CASSLLLADVYEQYF.

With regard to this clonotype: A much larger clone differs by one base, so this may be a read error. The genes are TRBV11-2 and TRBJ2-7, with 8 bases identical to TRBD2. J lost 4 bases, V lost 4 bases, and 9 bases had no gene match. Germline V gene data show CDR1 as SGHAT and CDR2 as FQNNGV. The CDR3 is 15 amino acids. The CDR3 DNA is TGTGCCAGCAGCTCGAAACTAGCGGCCTTTTACGAGCAGTACTTC. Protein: CASSSKLAAFYEQYF.

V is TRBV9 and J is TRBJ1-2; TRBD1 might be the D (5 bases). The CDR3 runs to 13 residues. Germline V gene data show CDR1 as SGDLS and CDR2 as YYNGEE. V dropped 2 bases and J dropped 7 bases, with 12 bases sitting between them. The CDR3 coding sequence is TGTGCCAGCAGCGTGGGGGACTTCGGTGGCTACACCTTC. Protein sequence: CASSVGDFGGYTF.

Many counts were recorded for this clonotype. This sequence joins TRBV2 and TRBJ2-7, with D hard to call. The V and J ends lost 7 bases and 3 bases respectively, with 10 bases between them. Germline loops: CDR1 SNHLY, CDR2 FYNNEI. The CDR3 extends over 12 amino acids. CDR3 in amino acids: CASKFDFYEQYF. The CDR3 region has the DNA TGTGCCAGCAAGTTCGACTTCTACGAGCAGTACTTC.

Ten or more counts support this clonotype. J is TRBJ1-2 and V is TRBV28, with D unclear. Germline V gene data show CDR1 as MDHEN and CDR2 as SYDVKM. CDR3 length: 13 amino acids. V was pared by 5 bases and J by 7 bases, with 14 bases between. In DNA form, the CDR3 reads TGTGCCAGCAGTCCCCGGGTCTTCGCTGGCTACACCTTC. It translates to CASSPRVFAGYTF.

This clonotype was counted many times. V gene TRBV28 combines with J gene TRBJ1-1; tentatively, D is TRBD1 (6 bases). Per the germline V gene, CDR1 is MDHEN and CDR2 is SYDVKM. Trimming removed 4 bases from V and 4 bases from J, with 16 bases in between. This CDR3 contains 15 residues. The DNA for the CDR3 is TGTGCCAGCAGTTGGTATTTTTTAGGGGGCACTGAAGCTTTCTTT. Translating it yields CASSWYFLGGTEAFF.

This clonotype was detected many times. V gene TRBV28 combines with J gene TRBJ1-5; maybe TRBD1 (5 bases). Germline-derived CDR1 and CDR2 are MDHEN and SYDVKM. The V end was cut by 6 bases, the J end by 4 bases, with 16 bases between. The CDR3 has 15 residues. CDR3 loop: CASSLVQGGNQPQHF. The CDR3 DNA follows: TGTGCCAGCAGCTTAGTCCAGGGAGGAAATCAGCCCCAGCATTTT.

CDR3 nucleotides: TGTGCCAGTAGTATTTGGGCAGGGGATGGGGCACAAGAGACCCAGTACTTC. Translation gives CASSIWAGDGAQETQYF. This chain links TRBV19 with TRBJ2-5, with D perhaps TRBD1 (6 bases). Trimming took off 3 bases at V and 2 bases at J, with 19 bases between the two ends. The germline V gene has CDR1 LNHDA and CDR2 SQIVND (reference sequence). The CDR3 length is 17 residues.

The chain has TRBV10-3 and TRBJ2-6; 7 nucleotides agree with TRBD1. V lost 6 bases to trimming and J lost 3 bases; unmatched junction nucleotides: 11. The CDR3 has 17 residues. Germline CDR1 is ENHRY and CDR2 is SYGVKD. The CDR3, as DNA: TGTGCCATCAGGAAAAGCGACAGGGATGGTGGGGCCAACGTCCTGACTTTC. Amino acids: CAIRKSDRDGGANVLTF.

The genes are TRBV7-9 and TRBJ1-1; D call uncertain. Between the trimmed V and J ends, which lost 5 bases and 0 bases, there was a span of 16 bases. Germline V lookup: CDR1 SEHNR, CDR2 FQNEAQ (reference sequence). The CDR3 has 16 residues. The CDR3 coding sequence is TGTGCCAGCAGCCCCCCCCTTGCGCCTATGAACACTGAAGCTTTCTTT. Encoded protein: CASSPPLAPMNTEAFF.

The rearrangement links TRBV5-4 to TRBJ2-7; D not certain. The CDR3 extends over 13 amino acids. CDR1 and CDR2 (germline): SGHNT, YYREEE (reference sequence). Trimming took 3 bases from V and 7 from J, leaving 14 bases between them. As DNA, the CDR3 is TGTGCCAGCAGCTGGATGACGTCCCGAGAGCAGTACTTC. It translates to CASSWMTSREQYF.

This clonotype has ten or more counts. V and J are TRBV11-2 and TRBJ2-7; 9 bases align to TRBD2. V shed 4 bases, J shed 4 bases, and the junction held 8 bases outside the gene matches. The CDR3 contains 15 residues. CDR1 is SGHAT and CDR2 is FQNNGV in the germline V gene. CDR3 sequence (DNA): TGTGCCAGCAGCTCGAGACTAGCGGCCTTTTACGAGCAGTACTTC. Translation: CASSSRLAAFYEQYF.

The CDR3 loop is CASSLAGKGGETQYF. In DNA, the CDR3 is TGTGCCAGCAGTTTAGCGGGAAAGGGCGGAGAGACCCAGTACTTC. The chain joins TRBV12-3 or TRBV12-4 to TRBJ2-5, with no clear D. V lost 0 bases and J lost 4, with 12 bases in between. This CDR3 comprises 15 residues.

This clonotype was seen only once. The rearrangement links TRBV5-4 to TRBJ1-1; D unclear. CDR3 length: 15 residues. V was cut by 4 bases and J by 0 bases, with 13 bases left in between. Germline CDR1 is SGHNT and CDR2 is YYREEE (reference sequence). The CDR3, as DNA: TGTGCCAGCAGCCGCCGGGCAGACCTGAACACTGAAGCTTTCTTT. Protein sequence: CASSRRADLNTEAFF.

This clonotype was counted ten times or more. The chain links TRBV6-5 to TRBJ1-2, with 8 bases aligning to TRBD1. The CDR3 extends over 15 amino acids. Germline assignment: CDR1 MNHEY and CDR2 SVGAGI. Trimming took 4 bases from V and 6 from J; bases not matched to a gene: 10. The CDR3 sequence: CASSFRGQGRHGYTF. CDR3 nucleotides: TGTGCCAGCAGTTTTCGCGGACAGGGTCGGCATGGCTACACCTTC.

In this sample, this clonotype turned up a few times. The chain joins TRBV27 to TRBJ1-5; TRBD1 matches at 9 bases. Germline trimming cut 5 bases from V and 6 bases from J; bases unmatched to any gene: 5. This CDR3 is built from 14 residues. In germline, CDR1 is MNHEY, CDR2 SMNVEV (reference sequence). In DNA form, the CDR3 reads TGTGCCAGCAGTCCAGACAGGGGGAGTCAGCCCCAGCATTTT. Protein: CASSPDRGSQPQHF.

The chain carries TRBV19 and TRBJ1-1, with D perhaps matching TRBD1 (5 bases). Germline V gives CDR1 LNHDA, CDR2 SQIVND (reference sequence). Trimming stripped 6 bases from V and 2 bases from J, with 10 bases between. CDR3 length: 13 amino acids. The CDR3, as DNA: TGTGCCAGTAGATGGGGGGGAAACACTGAAGCTTTCTTT. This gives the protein CASRWGGNTEAFF. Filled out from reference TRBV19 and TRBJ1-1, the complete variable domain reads DGGITQSPKYLFRKEGQNVTLSCEQNLNHDAMYWYRQDPGQGLRLIYYSQIVNDFQKGDIAEGYSVSREKKESFPLTVTSAQKNPTAFYLCASRWGGNTEAFFGQGTRLTVV.

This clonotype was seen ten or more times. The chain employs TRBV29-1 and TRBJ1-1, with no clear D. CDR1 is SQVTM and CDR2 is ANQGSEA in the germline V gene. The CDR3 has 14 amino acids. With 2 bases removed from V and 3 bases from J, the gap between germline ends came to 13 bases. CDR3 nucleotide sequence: TGCAGCGTTGAATATAGTTGGCTAGACACTGAAGCTTTCTTT. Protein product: CSVEYSWLDTEAFF. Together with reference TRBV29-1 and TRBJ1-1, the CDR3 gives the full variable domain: SAVISQKPSRDICQRGTSLTIQCQVDSQVTMMFWYRQQPGQSLTLIATANQGSEATYESGFVIDKFPISRPNLTFSTLTVSNMSPEDSSIYLCSVEYSWLDTEAFFGQGTRLTVV.

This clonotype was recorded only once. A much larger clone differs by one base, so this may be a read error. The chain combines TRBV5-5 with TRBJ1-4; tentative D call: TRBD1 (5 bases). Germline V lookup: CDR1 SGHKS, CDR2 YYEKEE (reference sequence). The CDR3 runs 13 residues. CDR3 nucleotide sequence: TGTGCCAGCAGGGGGCCCTTGGATGAAAAACTGTCTTTT. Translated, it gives CASRGPLDEKLSF.

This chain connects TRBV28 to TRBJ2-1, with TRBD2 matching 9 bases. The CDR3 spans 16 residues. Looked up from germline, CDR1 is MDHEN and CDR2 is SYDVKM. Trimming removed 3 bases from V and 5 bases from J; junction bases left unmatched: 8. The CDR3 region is CASSLGGLAYDNEQFF. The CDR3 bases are TGTGCCAGCAGTTTGGGAGGACTAGCGTACGACAATGAGCAGTTCTTC.

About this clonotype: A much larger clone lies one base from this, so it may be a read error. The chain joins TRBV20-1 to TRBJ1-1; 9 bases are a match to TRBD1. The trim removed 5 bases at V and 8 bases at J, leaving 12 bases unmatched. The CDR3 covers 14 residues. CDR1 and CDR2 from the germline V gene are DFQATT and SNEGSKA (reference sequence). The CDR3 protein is CSARRTGGAGEAFF. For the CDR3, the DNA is TGCAGTGCTCGCCGTACAGGGGGCGCGGGGGAAGCTTTCTTT.

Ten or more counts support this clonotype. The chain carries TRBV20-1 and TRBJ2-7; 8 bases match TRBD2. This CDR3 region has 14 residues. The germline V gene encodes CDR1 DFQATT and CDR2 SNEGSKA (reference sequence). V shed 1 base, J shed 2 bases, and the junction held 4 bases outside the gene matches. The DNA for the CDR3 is TGCAGTGCTAGAGGGCGGGAGGCCGCCTACGAGCAGTACTTC. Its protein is CSARGREAAYEQYF.

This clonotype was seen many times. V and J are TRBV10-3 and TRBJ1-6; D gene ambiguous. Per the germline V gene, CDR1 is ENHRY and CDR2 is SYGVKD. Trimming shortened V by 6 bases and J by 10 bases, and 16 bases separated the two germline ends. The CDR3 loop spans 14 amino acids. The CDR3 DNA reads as TGTGCCATCAGGGCCGGCCCCGAAGGGTCACCCCTCCACTTT. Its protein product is CAIRAGPEGSPLHF.

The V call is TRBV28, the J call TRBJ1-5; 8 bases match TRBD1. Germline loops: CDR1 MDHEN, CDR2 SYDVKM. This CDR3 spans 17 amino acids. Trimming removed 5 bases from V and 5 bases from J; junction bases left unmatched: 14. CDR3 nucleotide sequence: TGTGCCAGCAGTCACAACCGCCGGACAGGGTTAGATCAGCCCCAGCATTTT. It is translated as CASSHNRRTGLDQPQHF. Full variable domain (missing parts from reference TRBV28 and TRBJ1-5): DVKVTQSSRYLVKRTGEKVFLECVQDMDHENMFWYRQDPGLGLRLIYFSYDVKMKEKGDIPEGYSVSREKKERFSLILESASTNQTSMYLCASSHNRRTGLDQPQHFGDGTRLSIL.

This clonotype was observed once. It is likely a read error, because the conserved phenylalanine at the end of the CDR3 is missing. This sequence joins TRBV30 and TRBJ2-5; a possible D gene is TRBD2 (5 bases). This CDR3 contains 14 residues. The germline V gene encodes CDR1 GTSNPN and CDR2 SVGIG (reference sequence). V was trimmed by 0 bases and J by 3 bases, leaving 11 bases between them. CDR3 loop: CAWSVYWGEETQYL. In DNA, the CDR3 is TGTGCCTGGAGTGTATACTGGGGAGAAGAGACCCAGTACCTC.

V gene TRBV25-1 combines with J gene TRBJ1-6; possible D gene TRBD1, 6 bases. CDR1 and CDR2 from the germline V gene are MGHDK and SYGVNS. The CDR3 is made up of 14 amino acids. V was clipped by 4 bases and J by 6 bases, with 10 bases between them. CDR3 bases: TGTGCCAGCAGTGCGATGGACAGTAATTCACCCCTCCACTTT. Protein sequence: CASSAMDSNSPLHF.